Following are 2 T cell receptor beta chains from one sample sequenced in a study of T-cell reconstitution after alpha-beta-depleted transplantation in children (dated by TCRdb to the mid-2010s). In light of the paper, this sample's treatment or condition label describes: allogeneic hematopoietic cell transplantation with graft depleted of TCRalphabeta T cells and CD19 B cells. The library was built by means of PCR. For sequencing, an Illumina HiSeq 2500 was employed. To normalize quantification of the TCRbeta repertoire, the TCR libraries were built with molecular barcoding that relied on unique molecular identifiers. Starting from the raw public reads, TCRdb applied fastp trimming at Q25, assembled clones with MiXCR and retained in-frame beta chains. CDR3 protein duplicates are merged, each entry listing the most common genes and DNA. A total of under 750,000 distinct CDR3 sequences appear in this sample, roughly 24% of them only once. The top ten hold roughly 15% of the sample.

The source material was PBMCs, mostly from graft donor cells, sampled 360 days after TCRalphabeta/CD19-depleted stem cell transplant. These receptors were collected from a boy in the first two years of life who had a stem cell transplant for acute myeloid leukemia, so the T cells may come from the graft donor.

This clonotype has just a few counts. V and J are TRBV9 and TRBJ2-5; TRBD1 matches at 7 bases. Trimming at V came to 2 bases and at J to 3 bases, leaving 1 base not matched to a gene. Germline V gene sequence: CDR1 SGDLS, CDR2 YYNGEE. This CDR3 is built from 13 residues. The CDR3 sequence is CASSVTGEETQYF. The CDR3 DNA sequence: TGTGCCAGCAGCGTCACAGGGGAAGAGACCCAGTACTTC.

This clonotype was seen ten or more times. The V call is TRBV19, the J call TRBJ2-3; D may be TRBD1 (6 bases). CDR1 and CDR2 (germline): LNHDA, SQIVND (reference sequence). The CDR3 totals 13 residues. Trimming stripped 5 bases from V and 4 bases from J, with 10 bases between. CDR3 nucleotides: TGTGCCAGTAGTGCAGGGGAAGCAGATACGCAGTATTTT. It specifies CASSAGEADTQYF.